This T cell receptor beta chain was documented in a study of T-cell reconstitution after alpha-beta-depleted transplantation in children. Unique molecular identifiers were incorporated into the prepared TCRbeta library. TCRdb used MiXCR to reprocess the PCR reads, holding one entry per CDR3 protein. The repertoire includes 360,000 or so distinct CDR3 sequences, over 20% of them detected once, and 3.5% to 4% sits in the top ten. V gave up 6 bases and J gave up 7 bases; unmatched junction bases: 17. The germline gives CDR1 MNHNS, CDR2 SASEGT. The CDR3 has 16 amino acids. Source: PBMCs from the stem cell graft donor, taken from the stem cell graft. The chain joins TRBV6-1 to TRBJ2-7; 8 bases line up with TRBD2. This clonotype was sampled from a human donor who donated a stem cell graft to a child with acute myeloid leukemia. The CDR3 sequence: CASSSGRGAGLGEQYF. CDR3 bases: TGTGCCAGCAGCTCCGGGAGGGGTGCAGGGTTGGGTGAGCAGTACTTC.